Listed below are T cell receptor beta chains from one sample, sequenced in a study of T cell repertoires in cytomegalovirus infection. Their recognized antigens are unknown. Each CDR3 protein is one row after TCRdb ran MiXCR on the reads. The sample lists tens of thousands of distinct CDR3 sequences, 20% to 25% occurring once. The source was CD8+ T cells from cultured PBMCs, collected from culture after CMV antigen stimulation. These receptors all come from a human donor in good health (CMV status not recorded). Some clones in this sample may be carry-over from other donors' samples. CDR3s include the opening cysteine and the closing phenylalanine or tryptophan. A D gene is named only where the DNA matches it firmly. Only part of the rows carry a size: once, few, many, or a class if the clone is expanded.

size: few
D: TRBD2
V: TRBV5-1
J: TRBJ2-2
DNA: TGCGCCAGCAGCACTTGGCCCCAGCGGGGGAGCGCGAACACCGGGGAGCTGTTTTTT
CDR3: CASSTWPQRGSANTGELFF

size: few
D: NA
V: TRBV12-3/TRBV12-4
J: TRBJ2-1
DNA: TGTGCCAGCAGTGCCGGGACCCCTTTTGATGAGCAGTTCTTC
CDR3: CASSAGTPFDEQFF

size: few
D: NA
V: TRBV7-2
J: TRBJ1-2
DNA: TGTGCCAGCAGCTTAGGCGGGGACTATGGCTACACCTTC
CDR3: CASSLGGDYGYTF

size: NA
D: NA
V: TRBV6-4
J: TRBJ2-3
DNA: TGTGCCAGCAGTGACGAGACCTTGAGGCGGTATTTT
CDR3: CASSDETLRRYF

size: many
D: NA
V: TRBV11-2
J: TRBJ1-4
DNA: TGTGCCAGCAGCTCCCCCTACCCTTTTGAAAAACTGTTTTTT
CDR3: CASSSPYPFEKLFF

size: NA
D: NA
V: TRBV6-2/TRBV6-3
J: TRBJ1-2
DNA: TGTGCCAGCAGCGACATGGGAATTTATGGCTACACCTTC
CDR3: CASSDMGIYGYTF

size: NA
D: NA
V: TRBV28
J: TRBJ1-6
DNA: TGTGCCAGCAGTTTAAGAGGGGAGGTTTCACCCCTCCACTTT
CDR3: CASSLRGEVSPLHF

size: NA
D: TRBD1
V: TRBV10-3
J: TRBJ2-7
DNA: TGTGCCATCAGTCCACAGGGGACGAGCTCCTACGAGCAGTACTTC
CDR3: CAISPQGTSSYEQYF

size: NA
D: NA
V: TRBV27
J: TRBJ1-2
DNA: TGTGCCAGCAGTAGGGACGGATCCTATGGCTACACCTTC
CDR3: CASSRDGSYGYTF

size: NA
D: NA
V: TRBV6-4
J: TRBJ2-6
DNA: TGTGCCAGCAGCCCCGAAGTGGGGGACGGGGCCAACGTCCTGACTTTC
CDR3: CASSPEVGDGANVLTF

size: few
D: NA
V: TRBV7-2
J: TRBJ1-1
DNA: TGTGCCAGCAGCTTCCGGCGGGGCTTTTACACTGAAGCTTTCTTT
CDR3: CASSFRRGFYTEAFF

size: NA
D: TRBD1
V: TRBV6-2/TRBV6-3
J: TRBJ1-1
DNA: TGTGCCAGCAGTTACGGACAGGGATATAGGACCACTGAAGCTTTCTTT
CDR3: CASSYGQGYRTTEAFF

size: few
D: NA
V: TRBV19
J: TRBJ1-5
DNA: TGTGCCAGTAGAGGGCTTGACAGCTTTTATCAGCCCCAGCATTTT
CDR3: CASRGLDSFYQPQHF

size: few
D: NA
V: TRBV27
J: TRBJ1-1
DNA: TGTGCCAGCAGTTTATCCCCTGGTACTGAAGCTTTCTTT
CDR3: CASSLSPGTEAFF

size: few
D: NA
V: TRBV7-9
J: TRBJ2-7
DNA: TGTGCCAGCAGTGGTCAGAGGGCAGGCGACTACGAGCAGTACTTC
CDR3: CASSGQRAGDYEQYF

size: NA
D: TRBD1
V: TRBV12-3/TRBV12-4
J: TRBJ1-2
DNA: TGTGCCAGCAGTTCCAAGACAGGGGCAAACTATGGCTACACCTTC
CDR3: CASSSKTGANYGYTF

size: NA
D: NA
V: TRBV10-3
J: TRBJ1-2
DNA: TGTGCCATCAGTAACCCGGGCCCTAGGTATAGCTACACCTTC
CDR3: CAISNPGPRYSYTF

size: NA
D: TRBD2
V: TRBV11-2
J: TRBJ2-7
DNA: TGTGCTCTTAGCGGGGCCTCCTACGAGCAGTACTTC
CDR3: CALSGASYEQYF

size: few
D: NA
V: TRBV7-6
J: TRBJ2-1
DNA: TGTGCCAGCAGCTTCCGGGACACCGGCTTTGAGCAGTTCTTC
CDR3: CASSFRDTGFEQFF

size: many
D: NA
V: TRBV7-8
J: TRBJ1-1
DNA: TGTGCCAGCAGTCAGGACAGCTTCCAGAGGAACACTGAAGCTTTCTTT
CDR3: CASSQDSFQRNTEAFF

size: NA
D: TRBD1
V: TRBV29-1
J: TRBJ2-7
DNA: TGCAGCGTTACGACAGGGGGTCGGTCCTACGAGCAGTACTTC
CDR3: CSVTTGGRSYEQYF

size: NA
D: NA
V: TRBV20-1
J: TRBJ2-1
DNA: TGCAGTGCTAGATCGGGCGCAGCGGGGACACCCTACAATGAGCAGTTCTTC
CDR3: CSARSGAAGTPYNEQFF

size: NA
D: NA
V: TRBV7-6
J: TRBJ2-6
DNA: TGTGCCAGCAGTCCTCCCGGCTCTGGGGCCAACGTCCTGACTTTC
CDR3: CASSPPGSGANVLTF

size: NA
D: NA
V: TRBV12-3/TRBV12-4
J: TRBJ1-5
DNA: TGTGCCAGCAGTGAAGCGATTACGGGCGATAGCAATCAGCCCCAGCATTTT
CDR3: CASSEAITGDSNQPQHF

size: few
D: NA
V: TRBV27
J: TRBJ1-1
DNA: TGTGCCAGCTTTGTATCTAACACTGAAGCTTTCTTT
CDR3: CASFVSNTEAFF

size: few
D: NA
V: TRBV7-2
J: TRBJ2-1
DNA: TGTGCCAGCAGCCCCCTTCTTCCGGACCTGGACAATGAGCAGTTCTTC
CDR3: CASSPLLPDLDNEQFF

size: NA
D: NA
V: TRBV6-5
J: TRBJ2-7
DNA: TGTGCCAGCAGTTACTCAGACTACGAGCAGTACTTC
CDR3: CASSYSDYEQYF

size: NA
D: TRBD1
V: TRBV12-3/TRBV12-4
J: TRBJ2-3
DNA: TGTGCCAGCAGTATACCCTCTCAGGGGGTGATCCGCACAGATACGCAGTATTTT
CDR3: CASSIPSQGVIRTDTQYF

size: few
D: NA
V: TRBV27
J: TRBJ1-1
DNA: TGTGCCAGCAGTATGGCCCCGGACACTGAAGCTTTCTTT
CDR3: CASSMAPDTEAFF

size: NA
D: NA
V: TRBV27
J: TRBJ2-5
DNA: TGTGCCAGCAGTTCAAGGGGATTTCGTCAAGAGACCCAGTACTTC
CDR3: CASSSRGFRQETQYF

size: many
D: TRBD1
V: TRBV7-9
J: TRBJ1-4
DNA: TGTGCCAGCAGGCGGAGCCTAGGGGGCCTTAATGAAAAACTGTTTTTT
CDR3: CASRRSLGGLNEKLFF

size: few
D: NA
V: TRBV12-3/TRBV12-4
J: TRBJ2-5
DNA: TGTGCCAGCACTCTTACGGTGGGCGAAGAGACCCAGTACTTC
CDR3: CASTLTVGEETQYF

size: few
D: TRBD2
V: TRBV2
J: TRBJ2-3
DNA: TGTGCCAGCAAGCGGGAAGGGTTATATACGCAGTATTTT
CDR3: CASKREGLYTQYF

size: few
D: NA
V: TRBV7-2
J: TRBJ2-7
DNA: TGTGCCAGCACCGCGGCGGCTTACGAGCAGTACTTC
CDR3: CASTAAAYEQYF